Included here is one TCR beta chain sequence, with context. These data come from a study of blood T cell repertoires in COVID-19. Germline lookup yields CDR1 MNHEY and CDR2 SVGAGI. V lost 6 bases, J lost 6 bases, and 17 bases lay in between. This CDR3 contains 14 residues. Assay used: immunoSEQ multiplex PCR; TCRdb lists only in-frame clones, some missing. In the table there are hundreds of thousands of clones, about nine tenths of which are singletons. Individuals drawn from around 24 US areas were about 18 to 95 years old. Donors of Cohort 3 who recovered were those that had two negative PCRs, clearance, or symptom resolution.

The sample was PBMCs or T cells enriched from blood (not recorded which). The sequence was obtained from a man between 40 and 49 years old who had recovered from COVID-19. J is TRBJ1-1 and V is TRBV6-5; tentatively, D is TRBD1 (6 bases). CDR3 sequence (DNA): TGTGCCAGCAGCACAGGGAGCCTAGGCGCTGAAGCTTTCTTT. It yields the protein CASSTGSLGAEAFF.